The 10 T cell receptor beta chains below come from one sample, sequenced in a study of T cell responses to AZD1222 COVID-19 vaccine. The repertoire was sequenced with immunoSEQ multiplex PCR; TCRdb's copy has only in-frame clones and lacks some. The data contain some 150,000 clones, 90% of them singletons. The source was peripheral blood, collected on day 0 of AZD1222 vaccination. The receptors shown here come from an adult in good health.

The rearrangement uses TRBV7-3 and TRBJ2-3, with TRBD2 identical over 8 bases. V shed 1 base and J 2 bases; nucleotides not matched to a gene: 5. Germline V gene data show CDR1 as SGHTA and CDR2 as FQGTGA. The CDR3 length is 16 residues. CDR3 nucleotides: TGTGCCAGCAGCTTAAGTCCGGGAGGGACCACAGATACGCAGTATTTT. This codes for CASSLSPGGTTDTQYF.

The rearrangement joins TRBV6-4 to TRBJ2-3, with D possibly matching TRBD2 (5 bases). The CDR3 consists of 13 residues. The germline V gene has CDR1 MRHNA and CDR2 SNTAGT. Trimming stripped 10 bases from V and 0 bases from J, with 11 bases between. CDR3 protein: CATPRTSTDTQYF. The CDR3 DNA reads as TGTGCCACCCCCCGGACTAGCACAGATACGCAGTATTTT.

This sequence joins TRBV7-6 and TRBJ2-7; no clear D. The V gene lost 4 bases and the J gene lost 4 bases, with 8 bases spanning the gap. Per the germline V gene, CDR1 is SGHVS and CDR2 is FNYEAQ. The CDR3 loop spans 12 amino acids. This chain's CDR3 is CASSSYRYEQYF. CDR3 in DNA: TGTGCCAGCAGCTCGTATAGGTACGAGCAGTACTTC.

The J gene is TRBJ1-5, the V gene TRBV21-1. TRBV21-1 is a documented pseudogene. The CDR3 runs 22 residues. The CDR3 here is CASSKGGLACLPYPHSNQPQHF. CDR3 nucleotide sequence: TGTGCCAGCAGCAAAGGAGGTTTAGCCTGCCTTCCCTATCCTCATAGCAATCAGCCCCAGCATTTT.

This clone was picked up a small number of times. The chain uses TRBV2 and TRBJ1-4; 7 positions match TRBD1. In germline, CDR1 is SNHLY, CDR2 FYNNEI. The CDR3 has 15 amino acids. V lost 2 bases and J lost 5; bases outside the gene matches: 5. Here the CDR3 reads CASSEYRTGNEKLFF. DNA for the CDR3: TGTGCCAGCAGTGAATATAGGACAGGCAATGAAAAACTGTTTTTT.

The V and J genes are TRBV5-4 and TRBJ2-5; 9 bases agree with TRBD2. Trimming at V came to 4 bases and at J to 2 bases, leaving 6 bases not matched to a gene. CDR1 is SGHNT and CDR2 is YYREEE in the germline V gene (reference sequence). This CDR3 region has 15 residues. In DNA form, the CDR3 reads TGTGCCAGCAGCGCGACTAGCGGAGGACAAGAGACCCAGTACTTC. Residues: CASSATSGGQETQYF.

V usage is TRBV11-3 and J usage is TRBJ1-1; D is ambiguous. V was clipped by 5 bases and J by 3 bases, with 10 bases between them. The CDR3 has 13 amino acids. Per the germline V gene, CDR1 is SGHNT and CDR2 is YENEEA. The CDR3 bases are TGTGCCAGCAGCCGCCTTGAGGACACTGAAGCTTTCTTT. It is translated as CASSRLEDTEAFF.

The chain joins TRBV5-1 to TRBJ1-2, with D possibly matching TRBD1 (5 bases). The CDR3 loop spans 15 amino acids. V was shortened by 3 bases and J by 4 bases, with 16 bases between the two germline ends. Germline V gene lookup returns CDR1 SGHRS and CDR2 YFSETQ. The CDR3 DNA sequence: TGCGCCAGCAGCTCCCCACCAGCAGGGATCTATGGCTACACCTTC. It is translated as CASSSPPAGIYGYTF.

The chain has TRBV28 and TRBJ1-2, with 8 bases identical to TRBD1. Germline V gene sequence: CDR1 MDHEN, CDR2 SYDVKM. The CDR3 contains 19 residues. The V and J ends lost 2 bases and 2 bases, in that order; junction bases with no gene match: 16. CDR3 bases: TGTGCCAGCAGTTTAACTTTTACAGGGGGATTGGGCGGAAACTATGGCTACACCTTC. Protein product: CASSLTFTGGLGGNYGYTF.

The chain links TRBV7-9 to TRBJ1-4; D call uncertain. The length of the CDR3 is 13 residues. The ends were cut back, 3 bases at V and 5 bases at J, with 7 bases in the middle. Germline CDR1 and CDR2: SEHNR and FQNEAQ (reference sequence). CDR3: CASSLGVNEKLFF. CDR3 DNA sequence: TGTGCCAGCAGCTTGGGCGTAAATGAAAAACTGTTTTTT.